The 12 T cell receptor beta chains given below trace back to one sample, sequenced in a study of blood T cell repertoires in COVID-19. Produced via immunoSEQ multiplex PCR; TCRdb's table is partial and in-frame only. This sample has just over 150,000 clones; 80% to 95% occur once, and the top ten carry about 5%. The sequencing input was peripheral blood. The receptors originated from a woman between 45 and 60 years old with acute or convalescent COVID-19.

The V call is TRBV7-8, the J call TRBJ2-1; TRBD2 matches 12 bases. Germline V gene lookup returns CDR1 SGHVS and CDR2 FQNEAQ. V lost 3 bases to trimming and J lost 0 bases; unmatched junction nucleotides: 3. The CDR3 is 17 residues long. CDR3 in DNA: TGTGCCAGCAGCTTTGGACTAGCGGGACCCTCCTACAATGAGCAGTTCTTC. Encoded protein: CASSFGLAGPSYNEQFF.

The chain has TRBV6-5 and TRBJ2-5, with TRBD2 matching 8 bases. The CDR3 loop spans 14 amino acids. CDR1 is MNHEY and CDR2 is SVGAGI in the germline V gene. Trimming took 6 bases from V and 6 from J; bases not matched to a gene: 9. The CDR3 spells CASRVGLAIKTQYF. The CDR3 DNA reads as TGTGCCAGCAGGGTCGGACTAGCAATCAAGACCCAGTACTTC.

The gene calls are TRBV5-6 and TRBJ1-1; no definite D call. Trimming took 2 bases from V and 8 from J, leaving 13 bases between them. This CDR3 is 13 amino acids long. In germline, CDR1 is SGHDT, CDR2 YYEEEE. The chain's CDR3 is CASSLRQGMEAFF. The CDR3 region has the DNA TGTGCCAGCAGCTTACGACAAGGTATGGAAGCTTTCTTT.

The chain recombines TRBV3-1 (or the pseudogene TRBV3-2) with TRBJ1-2; 7 nucleotides match TRBD1. This CDR3 has 12 residues. CDR1 LGHDT and CDR2 YNNKEL come from the germline V gene (reference sequence). The trim removed 4 bases at V and 11 bases at J, leaving 7 bases unmatched. As DNA, the CDR3 is TGTGCCAGCAGCCCTTTACAGGGGTCATACACCTTC. Translated: CASSPLQGSYTF.

The chain carries TRBV18 and TRBJ2-1; possibly TRBD1 for D (5 bases). CDR1 and CDR2 from the germline V gene are KGHSH and LQKENI. The V and J ends lost 2 bases and 0 bases respectively, with 11 bases between them. The CDR3 totals 16 residues. The CDR3 DNA reads TGTGCCAGCTCACCATCCGACAGTCCCTCCTACAATGAGCAGTTCTTC. This codes for CASSPSDSPSYNEQFF.

The rearrangement joins TRBV25-1 to TRBJ2-7, with 7 positions matching TRBD1. The CDR3 runs 15 residues. Germline V gene sequence: CDR1 MGHDK, CDR2 SYGVNS. V dropped 5 bases and J dropped 2; count of bases not matched to a gene: 9. This CDR3 reads CASSPPWTGPYEQYF. DNA for the CDR3: TGTGCCAGCAGTCCGCCGTGGACAGGCCCCTACGAGCAGTACTTC.

V is TRBV3-1 (or the pseudogene TRBV3-2) and J is TRBJ2-1; a possible D gene is TRBD1 (6 bases). Germline V CDR1 and CDR2: LGHDT, YNNKEL (reference sequence). The CDR3 consists of 15 residues. Trimming removed 4 bases from V and 4 bases from J, with 14 bases in between. CDR3 nucleotide sequence: TGTGCCAGCAGCCGCCAACAGGGATCTTACAATGAGCAGTTCTTC. Translation gives CASSRQQGSYNEQFF.

The chain couples TRBV4-3 to TRBJ2-7; weak D call: TRBD2 (7 bases). Germline assignment: CDR1 LGHNA and CDR2 YSLEER. This CDR3 has 18 residues. The V end lost 1 base, the J end lost 0 bases, and 19 bases lay between the germline ends. The CDR3 nucleotides read TGCGCCAGCAGCCAAGGGGGGGGGCTAGCGGAGGGCTCCTACGAGCAGTACTTC. Its protein is CASSQGGGLAEGSYEQYF.

This clone was seen a single time. This chain links TRBV19 with TRBJ1-5, with TRBD1 matching over 10 bases. This CDR3 is 16 amino acids long. In germline, CDR1 is LNHDA, CDR2 SQIVND (reference sequence). V shed 7 bases, J shed 6 bases, and the junction held 12 bases outside the gene matches. The CDR3 nucleotides read TGTGCCAGTACCCCAGACAGGGGGCTTATTGGTCAGCCCCAGCATTTT. Translating gives CASTPDRGLIGQPQHF.

CDR3 bases: TGTGCCAGCAGTGAGAGGGAAACTAATCAGCCCCAGCATTTT. As protein: CASSERETNQPQHF. This chain links TRBV2 with TRBJ1-5, with D hard to call. V dropped 3 bases and J dropped 4 bases, with 10 bases sitting between them. The CDR3 sequence is 14 residues long. The germline CDR1 and CDR2 sequences are SNHLY and FYNNEI.

V and J are TRBV19 and TRBJ1-3, with D possibly matching TRBD1 (5 bases). The CDR3 has 21 residues. Germline CDR1 LNHDA, CDR2 SQIVND (reference sequence). V gave up 5 bases and J gave up 0 bases, with 29 bases separating them. CDR3: CASSPESGDPETTHSGNTIYF. CDR3 bases: TGTGCCAGTAGTCCGGAATCGGGGGACCCCGAAACTACTCACTCTGGAAACACCATATATTTT.

The chain combines TRBV19 with TRBJ1-1, with 8 bases fitting TRBD1. J was trimmed by 4 bases and V by 9 bases; bases with no gene match: 7. Germline V CDR1 and CDR2: LNHDA, SQIVND (reference sequence). The CDR3 has 13 residues. The CDR3 DNA reads as TGTGCCAGCACGCTGGACAGGGCCACTGAAGCTTTCTTT. This gives the protein CASTLDRATEAFF.